A single sample gave rise to the 20 T cell receptor beta chains below, sequenced in a study of brain T cells in children with intractable seizures. The repertoire was sequenced with immunoSEQ multiplex PCR; TCRdb's copy has only in-frame clones and lacks some. The repertoire holds 50,000 to 75,000 clones, with about 96% as singletons. The sequencing here drew on peripheral blood, taken at surgery. These receptors all stem from a boy under two years old with focal cortical dysplasia and intractable seizures.

V is TRBV20-1 and J is TRBJ2-7; D is uncertain. V was cut by 3 bases and J by 3 bases, with 6 bases left in between. CDR3 length: 11 residues. Germline V gene lookup returns CDR1 DFQATT and CDR2 SNEGSKA (reference sequence). The CDR3 DNA reads as TGCAGTGCTAGCGCGGACTACGAGCAGTACTTC. Its protein is CSASADYEQYF.

V usage is TRBV7-9 and J usage is TRBJ1-2; 7 bases agree with TRBD1. J gave up 3 bases and V 5 bases, and 6 bases lay outside the gene matches. The germline gives CDR1 SEHNR, CDR2 FQNEAQ (reference sequence). This CDR3 has 14 amino acids. CDR3 in DNA: TGTGCCAGCAGCAGACAGGGTCTAGACTATGGCTACACCTTC. Its translation is CASSRQGLDYGYTF.

The chain has TRBV18 and TRBJ2-7, with unresolved D. Looked up from germline, CDR1 is KGHSH and CDR2 is LQKENI. The V end was cut by 0 bases, the J end by 2 bases, with 2 bases between. The CDR3 runs to 12 residues. The CDR3 here is CASSPPAYEQYF. The CDR3 bases are TGTGCCAGCTCACCACCGGCCTACGAGCAGTACTTC.

V gene TRBV4-1 combines with J gene TRBJ1-1; D remains unclear. CDR1 is MGHRA and CDR2 is YSYEKL in the germline V gene. Trimming removed 4 bases from V and 4 bases from J, with 10 bases in between. CDR3 length: 13 residues. The CDR3 nucleotides read TGCGCCAGCAGCCGGACCGTTGGCACTGAAGCTTTCTTT. It codes for CASSRTVGTEAFF.

The CDR3 bases are TGTGCCAGCAGACAACTAGCGGGGGGCCGGGATGAGCAGTTCTTC. Protein sequence: CASRQLAGGRDEQFF. The rearrangement links TRBV2 to TRBJ2-1, with TRBD2 matching 12 bases. The CDR3 is 15 amino acids. Looked up from germline, CDR1 is SNHLY and CDR2 is FYNNEI. V lost 6 bases to trimming and J lost 8 bases; unmatched junction nucleotides: 8.

This clone was counted once. The J gene is TRBJ1-1, the V gene TRBV12-3 or TRBV12-4, with D hard to call. This CDR3 is 13 amino acids long. V shed 1 base and J shed 0 bases, with 3 bases lying between them. The CDR3 DNA reads TGTGCCAGCAGTTTAGTTCTGAACACTGAAGCTTTCTTT. This encodes CASSLVLNTEAFF.

The chain joins TRBV6-2 or TRBV6-3 to TRBJ2-5; D remains ambiguous. The CDR3 extends over 11 amino acids. Germline CDR1 is MNHEY and CDR2 is SVGEGT. V was clipped by 2 bases and J by 6 bases, with 4 bases between them. The CDR3: CASSYHQTQYF. The DNA of the CDR3 is TGTGCCAGCAGTTACCACCAGACCCAGTACTTC.

The V gene is TRBV21-1, the J gene TRBJ1-1; the DNA was not used to check the table's D call, TRBD1. TRBV21-1 is designated a pseudogene. CDR3 length: 14 residues. CDR3 sequence (DNA): TGTGCCAGCAGCGTACAGGGGGCGGCCACTGAAGCTTTCTTT. This gives the protein CASSVQGAATEAFF.

The chain recombines TRBV19 with TRBJ1-3, with D perhaps TRBD1 (6 bases). Trimming stripped 3 bases from V and 4 bases from J, with 13 bases between. Germline lookup yields CDR1 LNHDA and CDR2 SQIVND (reference sequence). There are 15 residues in the CDR3. The CDR3 loop is CASSIGPGVGNTIYF. The CDR3 region has the DNA TGTGCCAGTAGTATCGGTCCAGGGGTGGGAAACACCATATATTTT.

This sequence joins TRBV7-2 and TRBJ2-1; the D is unclear. The CDR3 totals 19 residues. Trimming removed 0 bases from V and 0 bases from J, with 18 bases in between. Germline assignment: CDR1 SGHTA and CDR2 FQGNSA. The CDR3 region has the DNA TGTGCCAGCAGCTTAGCAGTTTTTGAGGTTAAGAGCTCCTACAATGAGCAGTTCTTC. Translated, it gives CASSLAVFEVKSSYNEQFF.

The genes are TRBV6-2 or TRBV6-3 and TRBJ2-3, with 7 positions matching TRBD1. Germline V gives CDR1 MNHEY, CDR2 SVGEGT. With V trimmed by 6 bases and J by 4 bases, 13 bases remained unmatched. There are 16 residues in the CDR3. The DNA for the CDR3 is TGTGCCAGCAGGCCTTTTGACACAGGGGCACCAGATACGCAGTATTTT. This sequence encodes CASRPFDTGAPDTQYF.

The chain employs TRBV10-3 and TRBJ2-7, with TRBD2 matching 8 bases. Germline assignment: CDR1 ENHRY and CDR2 SYGVKD. V lost 1 base and J lost 5; bases outside the gene matches: 10. This CDR3 has 16 residues. The CDR3 here is CAISEYGDGRAHEQYF. The DNA of the CDR3 is TGTGCCATCAGTGAGTATGGTGACGGGAGGGCCCACGAGCAGTACTTC.

The rearrangement links TRBV5-6 to TRBJ1-6; a possible D gene is TRBD1 (6 bases). The CDR3 totals 14 residues. The V gene lost 4 bases and the J gene lost 8 bases, with 13 bases spanning the gap. Germline CDR1 SGHDT, CDR2 YYEEEE. CDR3 loop: CASSKQGWDSPLHF. The DNA for the CDR3 is TGTGCCAGCAGCAAACAGGGTTGGGATTCACCCCTCCACTTT.

The rearrangement links TRBV18 to TRBJ2-1, with 10 bases lining up with TRBD2. With V trimmed by 1 base and J by 4 bases, 10 bases remained unmatched. Germline loops: CDR1 KGHSH, CDR2 LQKENI. CDR3 length: 18 amino acids. This CDR3 reads CASSPREAGGSPYNEQFF. The CDR3 region has the DNA TGTGCCAGCTCACCACGCGAAGCGGGGGGGTCCCCTTACAATGAGCAGTTCTTC. Using reference TRBV18 and TRBJ2-1 for the parts outside the CDR3, the full variable domain is NAGVMQNPRHLVRRRGQEARLRCSPMKGHSHVYWYRQLPEEGLKFMVYLQKENIIDESGMPKERFSAEFPKEGPSILRIQQVVRGDSAAYFCASSPREAGGSPYNEQFFGPGTRLTVL.

The chain employs TRBV4-1 and TRBJ2-1; 13 nucleotides agree with TRBD2. The germline gives CDR1 MGHRA, CDR2 YSYEKL. The length of the CDR3 is 18 residues. Trimming took 0 bases from V and 10 from J; bases not matched to a gene: 12. Here the CDR3 reads CASSQDPQGLAGLGEQFF. For the CDR3, the DNA is TGCGCCAGCAGCCAAGATCCTCAGGGACTAGCGGGACTGGGGGAGCAGTTCTTC.

V and J are TRBV3-1 (or the pseudogene TRBV3-2) and TRBJ1-3; tentatively, D is TRBD1 (6 bases). Germline V gene lookup returns CDR1 LGHDT and CDR2 YNNKEL (reference sequence). Trimming left V 0 bases short and J 3 bases short, with 15 bases between. The CDR3 is 17 residues long. The DNA of the CDR3 is TGTGCCAGCAGCCAAGAAGTGTGGGGGCGCGGTGGAAACACCATATATTTT. Translation: CASSQEVWGRGGNTIYF.

The gene calls are TRBV19 and TRBJ2-3, with D possibly being TRBD1 or TRBD2 (6 bases each). CDR3 length: 13 amino acids. Germline values: CDR1 LNHDA, CDR2 SQIVND (reference sequence). Trimming removed 3 bases at V and 5 bases at J, with 9 bases between. The CDR3 sequence: CASSIGGQDTQYF. In DNA, the CDR3 is TGTGCCAGTAGTATCGGGGGCCAAGATACGCAGTATTTT.

The chain carries TRBV5-1 and TRBJ2-5; 9 nucleotides align to TRBD2. The CDR3 runs 20 residues. The ends lost 0 bases at V and 1 base at J; junction bases unmatched: 16. The germline CDR1 and CDR2 sequences are SGHRS and YFSETQ. CDR3 sequence (DNA): TGCGCCAGCAGCTTGGCCCCGGCGGCTAGCGGGGATCAGGTCCAAGAGACCCAGTACTTC. Translated, it gives CASSLAPAASGDQVQETQYF.

Here the CDR3 reads CASSFGASYEQYF. DNA of the CDR3: TGCGCCAGCAGCTTCGGGGCTTCGTACGAGCAGTACTTC. This chain links TRBV5-1 with TRBJ2-7; perhaps D is TRBD1 or TRBD2 (5 bases each). V lost 2 bases and J 4 bases, leaving 10 bases between the germline ends. The CDR3 is 13 amino acids. Germline V gives CDR1 SGHRS, CDR2 YFSETQ.

The chain links TRBV7-9 to TRBJ1-1, with D tentatively TRBD1 (6 bases). V was clipped by 1 base and J by 5 bases, with 14 bases between them. The CDR3 loop spans 15 amino acids. Looked up from germline, CDR1 is SEHNR and CDR2 is FQNEAQ (reference sequence). CDR3 region: CASSLVSARGTEAFF. CDR3 DNA: TGTGCCAGCAGCTTAGTTTCAGCCAGGGGTACTGAAGCTTTCTTT.